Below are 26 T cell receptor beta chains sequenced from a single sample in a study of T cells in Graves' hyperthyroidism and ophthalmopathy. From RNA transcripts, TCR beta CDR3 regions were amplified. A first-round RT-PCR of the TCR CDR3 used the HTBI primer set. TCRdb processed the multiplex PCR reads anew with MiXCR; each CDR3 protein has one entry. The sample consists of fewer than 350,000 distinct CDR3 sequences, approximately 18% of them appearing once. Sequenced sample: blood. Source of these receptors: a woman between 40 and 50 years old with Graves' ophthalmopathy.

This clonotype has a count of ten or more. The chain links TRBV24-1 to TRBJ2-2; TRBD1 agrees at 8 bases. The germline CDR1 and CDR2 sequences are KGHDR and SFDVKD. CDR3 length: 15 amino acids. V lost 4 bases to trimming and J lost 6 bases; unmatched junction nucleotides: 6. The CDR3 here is CATSDLDRDAGELFF. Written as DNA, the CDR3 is TGTGCCACCAGTGACTTGGACAGGGACGCCGGGGAGCTGTTTTTT.

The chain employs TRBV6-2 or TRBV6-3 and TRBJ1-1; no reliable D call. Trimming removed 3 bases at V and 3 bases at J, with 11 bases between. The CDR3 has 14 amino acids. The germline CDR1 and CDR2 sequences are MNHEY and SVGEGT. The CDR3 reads CASSYSPRDTEAFF. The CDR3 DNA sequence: TGTGCCAGCAGTTATTCTCCAAGGGACACTGAAGCTTTCTTT.

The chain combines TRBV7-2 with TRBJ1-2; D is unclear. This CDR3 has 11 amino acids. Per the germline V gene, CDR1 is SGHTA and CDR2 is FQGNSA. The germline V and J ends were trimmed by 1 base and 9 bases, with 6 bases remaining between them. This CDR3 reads CASSLGERYTF. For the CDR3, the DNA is TGTGCCAGCAGCTTAGGGGAACGCTACACCTTC.

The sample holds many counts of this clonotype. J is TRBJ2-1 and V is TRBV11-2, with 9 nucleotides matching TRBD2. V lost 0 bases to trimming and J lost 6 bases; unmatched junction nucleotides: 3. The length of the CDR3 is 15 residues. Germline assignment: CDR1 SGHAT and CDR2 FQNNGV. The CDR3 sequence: CASSLEAGGFNEQFF. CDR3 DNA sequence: TGTGCCAGCAGCTTAGAGGCGGGAGGGTTCAATGAGCAGTTCTTC.

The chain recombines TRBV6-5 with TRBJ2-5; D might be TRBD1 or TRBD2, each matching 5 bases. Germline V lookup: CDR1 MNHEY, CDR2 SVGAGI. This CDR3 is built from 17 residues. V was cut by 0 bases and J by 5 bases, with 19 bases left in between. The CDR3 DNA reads TGTGCCAGCAGTTACTCAACCTGGGCAGGGACGCGGGAGACCCAGTACTTC. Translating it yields CASSYSTWAGTRETQYF.

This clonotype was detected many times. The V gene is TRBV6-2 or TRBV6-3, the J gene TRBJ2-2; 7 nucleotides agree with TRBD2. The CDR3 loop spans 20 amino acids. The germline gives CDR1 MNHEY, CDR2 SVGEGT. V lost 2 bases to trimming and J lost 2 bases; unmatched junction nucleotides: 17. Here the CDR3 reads CASSYTTNGRQRGNTGELFF. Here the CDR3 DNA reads TGTGCCAGCAGTTACACGACTAACGGGAGGCAGAGGGGCAACACCGGGGAGCTGTTTTTT.

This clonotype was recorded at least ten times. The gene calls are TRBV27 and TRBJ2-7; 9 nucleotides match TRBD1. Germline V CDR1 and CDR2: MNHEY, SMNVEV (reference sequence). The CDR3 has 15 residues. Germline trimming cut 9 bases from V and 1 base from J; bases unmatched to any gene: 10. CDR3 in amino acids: CASRSLGTGSYEQYF. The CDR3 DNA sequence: TGTGCCAGTCGTTCTCTCGGGACAGGGTCCTACGAGCAGTACTTC.

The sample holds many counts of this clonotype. The CDR3 nucleotides read TGTGCCACCAGTTTCAGGGGGCATCAGCCCCAGCATTTT. Translation: CATSFRGHQPQHF. The J gene is TRBJ1-5, the V gene TRBV24-1; 8 nucleotides line up with TRBD1. V dropped 6 bases and J dropped 5; count of bases not matched to a gene: 2. Germline CDR1 reads KGHDR; CDR2 reads SFDVKD. This CDR3 has 13 residues.

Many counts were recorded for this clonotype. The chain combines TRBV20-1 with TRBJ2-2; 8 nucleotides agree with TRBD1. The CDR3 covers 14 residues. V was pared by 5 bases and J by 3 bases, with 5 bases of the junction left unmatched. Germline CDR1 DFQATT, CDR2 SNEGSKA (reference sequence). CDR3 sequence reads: CSAWGQVDTGELFF. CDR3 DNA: TGCAGTGCTTGGGGACAGGTCGACACCGGGGAGCTGTTTTTT.

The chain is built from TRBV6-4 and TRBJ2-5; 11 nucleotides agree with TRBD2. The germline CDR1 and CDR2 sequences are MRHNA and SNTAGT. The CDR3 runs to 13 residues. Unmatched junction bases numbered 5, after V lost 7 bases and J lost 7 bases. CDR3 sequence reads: CASNLAGGGTQYF. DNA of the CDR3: TGTGCCAGCAATTTAGCGGGAGGGGGGACCCAGTACTTC.

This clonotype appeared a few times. The CDR3 region is CSAVTGAYGYTF. The CDR3 DNA is TGCAGCGCCGTCACAGGGGCCTATGGCTACACCTTC. The V gene is TRBV29-1, the J gene TRBJ1-2; 7 positions match TRBD1. The CDR3 is 12 residues long. Per germline, CDR1 SQVTM and CDR2 ANQGSEA. Trimming removed 7 bases from V and 4 bases from J; junction bases left unmatched: 6.

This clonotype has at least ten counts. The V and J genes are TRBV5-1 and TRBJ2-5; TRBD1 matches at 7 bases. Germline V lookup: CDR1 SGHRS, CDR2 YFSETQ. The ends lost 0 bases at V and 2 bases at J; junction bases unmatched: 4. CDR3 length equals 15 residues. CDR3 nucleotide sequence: TGCGCCAGCAGCTTGGAGGGGGCGAGGCAAGAGACCCAGTACTTC. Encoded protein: CASSLEGARQETQYF.

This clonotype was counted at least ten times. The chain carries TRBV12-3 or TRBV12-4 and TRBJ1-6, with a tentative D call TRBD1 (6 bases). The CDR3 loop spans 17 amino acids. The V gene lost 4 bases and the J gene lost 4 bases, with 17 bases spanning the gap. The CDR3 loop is CASSSRWPTGYNSPLHF. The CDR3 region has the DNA TGTGCCAGCAGTTCCCGGTGGCCGACAGGTTATAATTCACCCCTCCACTTT.

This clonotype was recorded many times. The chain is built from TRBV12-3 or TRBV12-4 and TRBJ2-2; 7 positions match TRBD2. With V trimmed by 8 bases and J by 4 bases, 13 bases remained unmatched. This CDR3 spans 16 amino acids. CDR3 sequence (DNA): TGTGCCAGCGGTGTAGGACTAGGCTTTGGCACCGGGGAGCTGTTTTTT. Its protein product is CASGVGLGFGTGELFF.

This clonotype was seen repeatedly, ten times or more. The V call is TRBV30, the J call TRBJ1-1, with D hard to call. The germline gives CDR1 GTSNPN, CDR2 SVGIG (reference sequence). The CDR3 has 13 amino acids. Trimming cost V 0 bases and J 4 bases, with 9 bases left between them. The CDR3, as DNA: TGTGCCTGGAGTGTTTGGACGGGCACTGAAGCTTTCTTT. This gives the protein CAWSVWTGTEAFF.

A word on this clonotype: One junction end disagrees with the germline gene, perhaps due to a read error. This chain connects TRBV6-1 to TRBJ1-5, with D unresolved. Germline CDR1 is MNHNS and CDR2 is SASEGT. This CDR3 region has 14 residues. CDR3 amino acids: CASSGHLSNQPQPF. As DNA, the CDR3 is TGTGCCAGCAGCGGGCATTTGAGCAATCAGCCCCAGCCTTTT.

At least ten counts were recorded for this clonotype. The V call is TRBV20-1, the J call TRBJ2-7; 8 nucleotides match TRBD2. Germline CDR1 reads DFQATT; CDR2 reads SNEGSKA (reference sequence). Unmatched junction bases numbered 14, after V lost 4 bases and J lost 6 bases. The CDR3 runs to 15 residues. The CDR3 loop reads CSAKSPGRAGAEQYF. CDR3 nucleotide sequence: TGCAGTGCTAAGTCCCCCGGGAGGGCCGGGGCCGAGCAGTACTTC.

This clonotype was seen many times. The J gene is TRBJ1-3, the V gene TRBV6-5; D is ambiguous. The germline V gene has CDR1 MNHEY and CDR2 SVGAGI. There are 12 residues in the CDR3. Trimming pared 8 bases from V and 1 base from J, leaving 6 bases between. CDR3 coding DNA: TGTGCCAGCCGGGATTCTGGAAACACCATATATTTT. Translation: CASRDSGNTIYF.

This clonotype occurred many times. The CDR3 region is CASSTLSGSFTDTQYF. The CDR3 nucleotides read TGTGCCAGCAGCACGCTCAGCGGGAGCTTTACAGATACGCAGTATTTT. V gene TRBV11-2 combines with J gene TRBJ2-3; TRBD2 matches 8 bases. CDR1 is SGHAT and CDR2 is FQNNGV in the germline V gene. The trim removed 5 bases at V and 3 bases at J, leaving 10 bases unmatched. The CDR3 loop spans 16 amino acids.

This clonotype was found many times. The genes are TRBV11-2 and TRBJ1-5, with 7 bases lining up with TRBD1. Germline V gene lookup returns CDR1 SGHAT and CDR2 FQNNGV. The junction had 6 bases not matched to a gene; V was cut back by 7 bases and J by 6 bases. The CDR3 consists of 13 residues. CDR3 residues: CASTLRQGQPQHF. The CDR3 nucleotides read TGTGCCAGCACCCTCAGACAGGGTCAGCCCCAGCATTTT.

CDR3 protein: CASSLLGHGPYEQYF. CDR3 DNA sequence: TGTGCCAGCAGCTTATTGGGACACGGTCCCTACGAGCAGTACTTC. The chain recombines TRBV7-2 with TRBJ2-7; possible D gene TRBD1, 6 bases. The V gene's germline CDR1 is SGHTA and CDR2 FQGNSA. This CDR3 contains 15 residues. Trimming left V 2 bases short and J 2 bases short, with 13 bases between.

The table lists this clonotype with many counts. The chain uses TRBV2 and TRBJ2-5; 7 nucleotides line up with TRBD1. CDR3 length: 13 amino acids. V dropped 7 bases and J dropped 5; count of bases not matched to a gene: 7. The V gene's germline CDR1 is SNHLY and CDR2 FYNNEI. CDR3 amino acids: CASKQGIEETQYF. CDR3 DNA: TGTGCCAGCAAACAGGGGATTGAGGAGACCCAGTACTTC.

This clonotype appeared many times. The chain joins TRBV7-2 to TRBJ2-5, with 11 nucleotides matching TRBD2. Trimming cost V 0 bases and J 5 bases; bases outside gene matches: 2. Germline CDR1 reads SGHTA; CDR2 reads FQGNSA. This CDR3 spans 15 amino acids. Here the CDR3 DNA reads TGTGCCAGCAGCTTAGCAGGGACTAGCGGCGAGACCCAGTACTTC. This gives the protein CASSLAGTSGETQYF.

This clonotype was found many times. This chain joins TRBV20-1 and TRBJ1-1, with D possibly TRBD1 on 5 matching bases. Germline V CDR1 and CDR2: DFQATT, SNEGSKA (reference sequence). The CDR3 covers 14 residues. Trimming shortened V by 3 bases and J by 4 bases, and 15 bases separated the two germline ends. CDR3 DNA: TGCAGTGCTAGGTTACAGGCTGGGGGCACTGAAGCTTTCTTT. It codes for CSARLQAGGTEAFF.

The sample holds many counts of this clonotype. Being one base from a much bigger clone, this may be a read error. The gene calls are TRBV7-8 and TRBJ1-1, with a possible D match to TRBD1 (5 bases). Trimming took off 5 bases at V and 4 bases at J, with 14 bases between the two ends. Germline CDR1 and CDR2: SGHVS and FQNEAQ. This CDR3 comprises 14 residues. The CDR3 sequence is CASSIAGTITEAFF. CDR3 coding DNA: TGTGCCAGCAGCATTGCCGGGACGATCACTGAAGCTTTCTTT.

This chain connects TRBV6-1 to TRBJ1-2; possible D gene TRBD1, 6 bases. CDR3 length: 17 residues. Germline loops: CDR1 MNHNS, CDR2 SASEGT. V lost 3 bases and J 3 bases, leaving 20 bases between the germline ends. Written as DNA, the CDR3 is TGTGCCAGCAGTGAGGTGGGGGCAGCACTATTGGACTATGGCTACACCTTC. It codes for CASSEVGAALLDYGYTF.